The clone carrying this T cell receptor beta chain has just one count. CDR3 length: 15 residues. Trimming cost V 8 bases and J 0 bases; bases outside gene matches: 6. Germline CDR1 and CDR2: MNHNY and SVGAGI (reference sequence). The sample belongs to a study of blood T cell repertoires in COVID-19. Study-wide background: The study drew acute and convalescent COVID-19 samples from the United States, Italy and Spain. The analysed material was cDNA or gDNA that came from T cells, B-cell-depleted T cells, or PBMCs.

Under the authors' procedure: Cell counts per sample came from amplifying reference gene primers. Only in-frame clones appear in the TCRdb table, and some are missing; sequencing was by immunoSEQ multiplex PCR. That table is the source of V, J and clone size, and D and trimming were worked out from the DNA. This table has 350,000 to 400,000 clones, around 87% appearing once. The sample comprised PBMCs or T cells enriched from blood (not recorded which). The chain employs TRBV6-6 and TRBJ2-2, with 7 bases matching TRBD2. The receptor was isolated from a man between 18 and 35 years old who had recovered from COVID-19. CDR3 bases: TGTGCCAGCTGCCCTAGCGGTTCGAACACCGGGGAGCTGTTTTTT. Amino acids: CASCPSGSNTGELFF.